One and the same sample provided the 18 T cell receptor beta chains below, sequenced in a study of shared clonotypes between healthy human individuals. Here immunoSEQ multiplex PCR was the method, and the copy in TCRdb shows in-frame clones only, minus some. This repertoire shows about 2.5 million clones, about 90% found once; its top ten account for roughly 0.34%. The specimen was naive CD4+ T cells from PBMCs. Indicated subset: CD45RA+ positively selected. The source is a man between 18 and 29 years old in good health. Some clones in this sample may be carry-over from other donors' samples.

J is TRBJ2-1 and V is TRBV14; 7 nucleotides agree with TRBD2. V was pared by 1 base and J by 9 bases, with 6 bases of the junction left unmatched. The CDR3 has 14 amino acids. Germline V gene data show CDR1 as SGHDN and CDR2 as FVKESK. Here the CDR3 reads CASSQGGTGGEQFF. The CDR3 DNA is TGTGCCAGCAGCCAAGGTGGTACGGGAGGTGAGCAGTTCTTC.

This rearrangement joins TRBV6-4 to TRBJ2-2; the D is unclear. The length of the CDR3 is 14 residues. Germline V gene lookup returns CDR1 MRHNA and CDR2 SNTAGT. Trimming cost V 2 bases and J 8 bases, with 12 bases left between them. DNA for the CDR3: TGTGCCAGCAGTGACGGCCCAGCGATGGGGGAGCTGTTTTTT. It yields the protein CASSDGPAMGELFF.

The gene calls are TRBV28 and TRBJ2-3; D may match TRBD1 or TRBD2 (6 bases each). This CDR3 spans 13 amino acids. CDR1 is MDHEN, CDR2 SYDVKM, per germline. The V gene lost 7 bases and the J gene lost 6 bases, with 14 bases spanning the gap. The CDR3 sequence: CASIVSGADTQYF. CDR3 nucleotide sequence: TGTGCCAGCATCGTCTCGGGGGCGGATACGCAGTATTTT.

This clone was recorded only once. Other DNA sequences in the sample encode the same CDR3. The chain joins TRBV18 to TRBJ2-7, with D hard to call. CDR1 and CDR2 from the germline V gene are KGHSH and LQKENI. The CDR3 has 12 residues. V was trimmed by 1 base and J by 7 bases, leaving 8 bases between them. The CDR3 sequence is CASSPRLGEQYF. As DNA, the CDR3 is TGTGCCAGCTCACCACGGCTGGGGGAGCAGTACTTC.

This clone showed up just a few times. The V call is TRBV5-1, the J call TRBJ1-1, with D perhaps TRBD1 (5 bases). This CDR3 comprises 14 residues. Trimming removed 4 bases at V and 1 base at J, with 11 bases between. In germline, CDR1 is SGHRS, CDR2 YFSETQ. This chain's CDR3 is CASSPWGENTEAFF. Written as DNA, the CDR3 is TGCGCCAGCAGCCCCTGGGGGGAGAACACTGAAGCTTTCTTT.

This rearrangement joins TRBV25-1 to TRBJ2-3; D might be TRBD1 or TRBD2, each matching 5 bases. The CDR3 consists of 15 residues. Per germline, CDR1 MGHDK and CDR2 SYGVNS. V lost 1 base, J lost 4 bases, and 12 bases lay in between. This chain's CDR3 is CASSESGLGPDTQYF. CDR3 bases: TGTGCCAGCAGTGAATCGGGGCTGGGGCCAGATACGCAGTATTTT.

This rearrangement joins TRBV2 to TRBJ2-7; 7 bases align to TRBD2. Losses at the gene ends were 5 bases for V and 0 bases for J; bases not matched to a gene: 7. The CDR3 has 15 amino acids. Per germline, CDR1 SNHLY and CDR2 FYNNEI. DNA of the CDR3: TGTGCCAGCAGTCCGTTACTAGCGTACTCCTACGAGCAGTACTTC. It specifies CASSPLLAYSYEQYF.

With regard to this clone: Different DNA sequences within this sample yield the same CDR3. The CDR3 DNA is TGTGCCAGCAGCCTCACAGCAACCTACGAGCAGTACTTC. Amino acids: CASSLTATYEQYF. The rearrangement links TRBV28 to TRBJ2-7, with no clear D. V was shortened by 6 bases and J by 2 bases, with 11 bases between the two germline ends. The V gene's germline CDR1 is MDHEN and CDR2 SYDVKM. This CDR3 comprises 13 residues.

This clone was seen a single time. The chain employs TRBV29-1 and TRBJ2-3; D gene uncertain. In germline, CDR1 is SQVTM, CDR2 ANQGSEA. This CDR3 region has 12 residues. V lost 3 bases and J 3 bases, leaving 7 bases between the germline ends. The CDR3 loop is CSVDQRTDTQYF. The CDR3 DNA is TGCAGCGTTGATCAGAGGACAGATACGCAGTATTTT.

This chain joins TRBV5-4 and TRBJ1-1; tentatively, D is TRBD1 (5 bases). Germline V gene lookup returns CDR1 SGHNT and CDR2 YYREEE (reference sequence). The V end was cut by 4 bases, the J end by 6 bases, with 13 bases between. This CDR3 contains 13 residues. The CDR3, as DNA: TGTGCCAGCAGCCCCAAGGGGCGGGCTGAAGCTTTCTTT. This gives the protein CASSPKGRAEAFF. Full variable domain (rest looked up from reference TRBV5-4 and TRBJ1-1): ETGVTQSPTHLIKTRGQQVTLRCSSQSGHNTVSWYQQALGQGPQFIFQYYREEENGRGNFPPRFSGLQFPNYSSELNVNALELDDSALYLCASSPKGRAEAFFGQGTRLTVV.

The V call is TRBV7-2, the J call TRBJ2-7; 7 bases fit TRBD2. Germline trimming cut 2 bases from V and 2 bases from J; bases unmatched to any gene: 6. Germline V gene lookup returns CDR1 SGHTA and CDR2 FQGNSA. There are 15 residues in the CDR3. The CDR3 coding sequence is TGTGCCAGCAGCTTATTGGGCCGGGAGGCCTACGAGCAGTACTTC. This gives the protein CASSLLGREAYEQYF. Together with reference TRBV7-2 and TRBJ2-7, the CDR3 gives the full variable domain: GAGVSQSPSNKVTEKGKDVELRCDPISGHTALYWYRQSLGQGLEFLIYFQGNSAPDKSGLPSDRFSAERTGGSVSTLTIQRTQQEDSAVYLCASSLLGREAYEQYFGPGTRLTVT.

The V gene is TRBV5-5, the J gene TRBJ1-5, with 7 bases matching TRBD1. The J segment lost 4 bases and the V segment lost 4 bases, leaving 5 bases of the junction unmatched. Germline V CDR1 and CDR2: SGHKS, YYEKEE (reference sequence). The CDR3 extends over 14 amino acids. The CDR3 nucleotides are TGTGCCAGCAGCCCCGGGACAGAAAATCAGCCCCAGCATTTT. Translated: CASSPGTENQPQHF. Supplemented by reference TRBV5-5 and TRBJ1-5, the full variable domain reads DAGVTQSPTHLIKTRGQQVTLRCSPISGHKSVSWYQQVLGQGPQFIFQYYEKEERGRGNFPDRFSARQFPNYSSELNVNALLLGDSALYLCASSPGTENQPQHFGDGTRLSIL.

This chain connects TRBV5-1 to TRBJ2-7, with 7 bases lining up with TRBD1. This CDR3 region has 15 residues. Germline loops: CDR1 SGHRS, CDR2 YFSETQ. With V trimmed by 4 bases and J by 0 bases, 7 bases remained unmatched. CDR3 in amino acids: CASSSFGTASYEQYF. As DNA, the CDR3 is TGCGCCAGCAGCAGCTTTGGGACAGCCTCCTACGAGCAGTACTTC.

The V and J genes are TRBV5-1 and TRBJ1-2, with TRBD1 matching over 10 bases. V shed 2 bases and J 4 bases; nucleotides not matched to a gene: 5. CDR3 size: 15 residues. Germline V gene data show CDR1 as SGHRS and CDR2 as YFSETQ. The CDR3 protein is CASSFPGQGSYGYTF. The CDR3, as DNA: TGCGCCAGCAGCTTTCCGGGACAGGGGTCCTATGGCTACACCTTC.

This clone was seen just once. The chain carries TRBV25-1 and TRBJ2-1, with D tentatively TRBD1 (7 bases). This CDR3 is 16 amino acids long. Trimming took off 0 bases at V and 3 bases at J, with 12 bases between the two ends. Germline CDR1 is MGHDK and CDR2 is SYGVNS. The CDR3 nucleotides read TGTGCCAGCAGTGAATATGGGGGGACAGTCTACAATGAGCAGTTCTTC. Translated: CASSEYGGTVYNEQFF.

The chain combines TRBV10-3 with TRBJ2-1; 12 bases are a match to TRBD2. Trimming took 0 bases from V and 9 from J; bases not matched to a gene: 9. Germline V gene data show CDR1 as ENHRY and CDR2 as SYGVKD. The CDR3 length is 17 residues. The CDR3 DNA reads TGTGCCATCAGTGAGTCGATACGGACTAGCGGGAATACTGAGCAGTTCTTC. Encoded protein: CAISESIRTSGNTEQFF.

The CDR3 sequence: CASSPRQGASTEAFF. The CDR3 DNA sequence: TGTGCCAGCTCACCACGACAGGGGGCGAGCACTGAAGCTTTCTTT. The V gene is TRBV18, the J gene TRBJ1-1; 10 bases fit TRBD1. Germline loops: CDR1 KGHSH, CDR2 LQKENI. CDR3 length equals 15 residues. The trim removed 1 base at V and 4 bases at J, leaving 3 bases unmatched.

V is TRBV7-9 and J is TRBJ1-5; TRBD1 matches 7 bases. CDR3 length equals 16 residues. V lost 5 bases and J lost 4; bases outside the gene matches: 11. Looked up from germline, CDR1 is SEHNR and CDR2 is FQNEAQ (reference sequence). The CDR3 region has the DNA TGTGCCAGCAGCCGAGAAGGGACAGTGGTAAATCAGCCCCAGCATTTT. Translated: CASSREGTVVNQPQHF.